A single sample is the source of the 20 T cell receptor beta chains below, sequenced in a study of molecular identifiers for immune sequencing clone quantification. TCRdb re-analysed the PCR reads in MiXCR, keeping a single row per CDR3 protein. The sample yields hundreds of thousands of distinct CDR3 sequences, around 25% seen once. Sequenced sample: naive CD8+ T cells from blood, with Jurkat cell RNA spiked in. The sample's subset: FACS-sorted CD8+CD4-CCR7+CD45RA+ naive T cells. These TCRs come from a human donor in good health. Some libraries in this study had Jurkat cell RNA spiked in.

This clonotype was recorded at least ten times. The V gene is TRBV7-2, the J gene TRBJ2-4, with D unresolved. CDR1 is SGHTA, CDR2 FQGNSA, per germline. Trimming removed 3 bases at V and 3 bases at J, with 21 bases between. This CDR3 has 18 residues. DNA for the CDR3: TGTGCCAGCAGCTTGCACCAGGTCCCCGAAGTGGTCAAAAACATTCAGTACTTC. Translated, it gives CASSLHQVPEVVKNIQYF.

Of note for this clonotype: A read error may explain this, as a much larger clone is one base away. The V and J genes are TRBV5-1 and TRBJ1-1; TRBD1 agrees at 7 bases. Germline V lookup: CDR1 SGHRS, CDR2 YFSETQ. The CDR3 spans 15 residues. The J segment lost 4 bases and the V segment lost 2 bases, leaving 8 bases of the junction unmatched. The CDR3, as DNA: TGCGCCAGCAGCTTAGCAGGGGGAATGATCACTGAAGCTTTCTTT. This gives the protein CASSLAGGMITEAFF.

The CDR3 DNA sequence: TGCGCCAGCAGTGAGTCGACTCGAGGGGTGAACGAGCAGTACTTC. Its translation is CASSESTRGVNEQYF. The genes are TRBV10-1 and TRBJ2-7, with D perhaps assigned TRBD1 or TRBD2 (5 bases each). The CDR3 loop spans 15 amino acids. Germline V gene sequence: CDR1 WNHNN, CDR2 SYGVQD (reference sequence). The V and J ends lost 0 bases and 5 bases respectively, with 14 bases between them.

Turning to this clonotype: Its ends do not fully match the called genes, so a read error is possible. This rearrangement joins TRBV3-1 to TRBJ1-2; 7 bases are shared with TRBD1. CDR1 LGHDT and CDR2 YNNKEL come from the germline V gene (reference sequence). The CDR3 has 14 amino acids. The DNA for the CDR3 is TGTGCCAGCGGCCAACCCGGGACAGACTATGGCTACACCTTC. Translating gives CASGQPGTDYGYTF. Full variable domain (remainder filled in from reference TRBV3-1 and TRBJ1-2): DTAVSQTPKYLVTQMGNDKSIKCEQNLGHDTMYWYKQDSKKFLKIMFSYNNKELIINETVPNRFSPKSPDKAHLNLHINSLELGDSAVYFCASGQPGTDYGYTFGSGTRLTVV.

This clonotype occurred many times. The V gene is TRBV12-3 or TRBV12-4, the J gene TRBJ2-5, with no clear D. The CDR3 runs to 15 residues. V lost 5 bases to trimming and J lost 1 base, with 14 bases between them. CDR3 region: CASSKFSSLQETQYF. Written as DNA, the CDR3 is TGTGCCAGCAGTAAATTCTCGTCCCTCCAAGAGACCCAGTACTTC.

J is TRBJ2-7 and V is TRBV14, with 8 bases lining up with TRBD1. The CDR3 has 17 residues. Trimming took 1 base from V and 2 from J; bases not matched to a gene: 10. Per the germline V gene, CDR1 is SGHDN and CDR2 is FVKESK. CDR3 amino acids: CASSQGTPGQGTYEQYF. CDR3 DNA: TGTGCCAGCAGCCAAGGGACCCCAGGACAGGGAACCTACGAGCAGTACTTC. Based on the CDR3 plus reference TRBV14 and TRBJ2-7, the full variable domain is EAGVTQFPSHSVIEKGQTVTLRCDPISGHDNLYWYRRVMGKEIKFLLHFVKESKQDESGMPNNRFLAERTGGTYSTLKVQPAELEDSGVYFCASSQGTPGQGTYEQYFGPGTRLTVT.

This clonotype was observed at least ten times. This chain uses TRBV7-6 with TRBJ2-3; no clear D. CDR3 length equals 14 residues. The V gene lost 3 bases and the J gene lost 4 bases, with 11 bases spanning the gap. Germline CDR1 reads SGHVS; CDR2 reads FNYEAQ. The CDR3 loop is CASSFQAEADTQYF. The DNA of the CDR3 is TGTGCCAGCAGCTTTCAGGCCGAGGCAGATACGCAGTATTTT.

A few counts support this clonotype. The J gene is TRBJ2-1, the V gene TRBV28; 8 bases are a match to TRBD2. After removal of 5 bases from V and 8 bases from J, the junction contained 11 bases not matched to a gene. Germline V CDR1 and CDR2: MDHEN, SYDVKM. CDR3 length equals 15 residues. The CDR3 DNA sequence: TGTGCCAGCAGTATTCTTGGGACTAGTTTGGATGAGCAGTTCTTC. It codes for CASSILGTSLDEQFF.

This clonotype occurred a few times. V and J are TRBV19 and TRBJ1-5; D is undetermined. This CDR3 has 16 amino acids. In germline, CDR1 is LNHDA, CDR2 SQIVND (reference sequence). V was cut by 4 bases and J by 4 bases, with 17 bases left in between. CDR3 amino acids: CASSSGRGLLNQPQHF. CDR3 DNA: TGTGCCAGTAGTAGTGGGCGCGGGTTGTTGAATCAGCCCCAGCATTTT.

Notes on this clonotype: A clone one base away is much larger, so this may be a read error. The chain couples TRBV12-3 or TRBV12-4 to TRBJ1-1; 10 bases map to TRBD1. The CDR3 has 15 amino acids. The V segment lost 7 bases and the J segment 4 bases; nucleotides outside the gene matches: 9. The CDR3 reads CASNTTWTGGTEAFF. CDR3 in DNA: TGTGCCAGCAATACAACTTGGACAGGGGGCACTGAAGCTTTCTTT.

This clonotype came up a few times. The V call is TRBV30, the J call TRBJ1-1; the D is unclear. The CDR3 runs 14 residues. Trimming took 3 bases from V and 5 from J, leaving 16 bases between them. The germline V gene has CDR1 GTSNPN and CDR2 SVGIG (reference sequence). The CDR3 DNA reads TGTGCCTGGAGCTTATCCGGGCCAGCTACTGAAGCTTTCTTT. Protein product: CAWSLSGPATEAFF.

Details on this clonotype: This may come from a read error, since a much larger clone is one base off. V gene TRBV7-3 combines with J gene TRBJ2-1; perhaps TRBD2 as D (6 bases). CDR3 size: 16 residues. V was clipped by 0 bases and J by 6 bases, with 15 bases between them. Germline V lookup: CDR1 SGHTA, CDR2 FQGTGA. The CDR3 DNA is TGTGCCAGCAGCTTAACTTACGGGAGAATTTTCAATGAGCAGTTCTTC. This encodes CASSLTYGRIFNEQFF.

In its sample, this clonotype was seen a few times. This rearrangement joins TRBV24-1 to TRBJ1-2; D is unresolved. The CDR3 is 14 residues long. Trimming removed 2 bases at V and 2 bases at J, with 8 bases between. Looked up from germline, CDR1 is KGHDR and CDR2 is SFDVKD. The CDR3 sequence is CATSDWTANYGYTF. Written as DNA, the CDR3 is TGTGCCACCAGTGATTGGACCGCCAACTATGGCTACACCTTC.

About this clonotype: A much larger clone lies a single base off, so this may be a read error. The rearrangement uses TRBV19 and TRBJ2-7; 9 bases are a match to TRBD1. This CDR3 region has 15 residues. Germline CDR1 and CDR2: LNHDA and SQIVND (reference sequence). The trim removed 5 bases at V and 6 bases at J, leaving 11 bases unmatched. DNA of the CDR3: TGTGCCAGTAGTTCCGGGGACAGGGAATACTGCGAGCAGTACTTC. Amino acids: CASSSGDREYCEQYF.

This sequence joins TRBV6-5 and TRBJ2-1; possible D gene TRBD1, 6 bases. The CDR3 runs 15 residues. The V gene lost 6 bases and the J gene lost 6 bases, with 18 bases spanning the gap. Germline CDR1 and CDR2: MNHEY and SVGAGI. The DNA of the CDR3 is TGTGCCAGCAGCACTGCCCCGGCAGGGGTCAATGAGCAGTTCTTC. It specifies CASSTAPAGVNEQFF.

This clonotype appeared many times. V and J are TRBV30 and TRBJ2-7; 8 bases map to TRBD1. With 1 base clipped from V and 6 bases from J, the junction kept 2 bases outside the gene matches. From germline, CDR1 is GTSNPN and CDR2 SVGIG (reference sequence). The CDR3 extends over 12 amino acids. CDR3: CAWSATGAEQYF. The CDR3 coding sequence is TGTGCCTGGAGTGCGACAGGGGCCGAGCAGTACTTC.

In its sample, this clonotype was seen a few times. The J gene is TRBJ2-3, the V gene TRBV10-1; D is uncertain. CDR1 and CDR2 from the germline V gene are WNHNN and SYGVQD (reference sequence). This CDR3 has 13 amino acids. Trimming removed 3 bases from V and 0 bases from J, with 4 bases in between. In nucleotides, the CDR3 is TGCGCCAGCAGTGATGACAGCACAGATACGCAGTATTTT. It encodes CASSDDSTDTQYF.

Of note for this clonotype: This may be a read error, as it is one base from a much larger clone. No conserved phenylalanine or tryptophan ends this CDR3, so it is likely a read error. The V gene is TRBV28, the J gene TRBJ1-5, with D perhaps TRBD1 (5 bases). The germline gives CDR1 MDHEN, CDR2 SYDVKM. The V and J ends lost 11 bases and 6 bases respectively, with 17 bases between them. The CDR3 is made up of 13 amino acids. The CDR3: CASAVGRVQPQHS. In DNA, the CDR3 is TGTGCCTCCGCGGTGGGGCGAGTTCAGCCCCAGCATTCT.

The CDR3 spells CSARGEGYYTGELFF. CDR3 DNA: TGCAGTGCTAGAGGAGAGGGGTATTACACCGGGGAGCTGTTTTTT. This chain uses TRBV20-1 with TRBJ2-2; D tentatively reads TRBD1 or TRBD2 (5 bases each). CDR1 and CDR2 from the germline V gene are DFQATT and SNEGSKA (reference sequence). CDR3 size: 15 residues. V lost 1 base, J lost 3 bases, and 12 bases lay in between.

This clonotype has at least ten counts. This chain joins TRBV6-2 or TRBV6-3 and TRBJ2-7; a weak D match, TRBD2 (5 bases). The CDR3 is 12 residues long. V lost 8 bases, J lost 6 bases, and 14 bases lay in between. Germline V CDR1 and CDR2: MNHEY, SVGEGT. The CDR3: CASREPHLEQYF. Here the CDR3 DNA reads TGTGCCAGCCGGGAACCTCATCTCGAGCAGTACTTC.